This T cell receptor beta chain came from a study of patients and donors after allogeneic stem cell transplantation. The CDR3 is 14 amino acids. Germline V gene lookup returns CDR1 DFQATT and CDR2 SNEGSKA (reference sequence). V shed 1 base and J shed 3 bases, with 13 bases lying between them. TCRdb called the RT-PCR reads again in MiXCR, with one record for every CDR3 protein. The sample carries fewer than 75,000 distinct CDR3 sequences, approximately 12% recorded once. The sample holds a few counts of this clonotype. The chain has TRBV20-1 and TRBJ2-7; tentatively, D is TRBD1 or TRBD2 (5 bases each). This receptor was identified in a human donor who was either an allogeneic HSCT recipient or a stem cell or donor lymphocyte infusion donor (not recorded which). It is not recorded whose cells these are; they may come from a transplant donor. Specimen: blood, either unsorted or a sorted T cell fraction (not recorded which). Here the CDR3 reads CSARGGEQVYEQYF. CDR3 in DNA: TGCAGTGCTAGAGGAGGGGAACAGGTCTACGAGCAGTACTTC.